This T cell receptor beta chain was documented in a study of tumor-infiltrating lymphocytes in primary liver carcinoma (dated by TCRdb to 2016 to 2017). Looking at the study overall: Between November 2015 and March 2016, a handful of patients in China with histopathologically diagnosed primary liver carcinoma had surgical resection. The five patients had tumors staged T1-T3 N0M0, with maximum diameters ranging from roughly 4.2 to 11 cm. Technical replicate repertoires showed high reproducibility, with mean shared-clone rates about 0.92 and correlation coefficients above 0.95. Roughly 3.5 to 7.5 million productive TCRbeta reads were obtained per sample, and no significant difference in read depth was found between tissue types. A total of roughly 35 specimens from 5 patients went through TCRbeta repertoire sequencing, namely 25 tumor regions, 5 adjacent noncancerous liver tissues and 5 peripheral blood samples. Of the five patients, three men and two women aged 30 to 69 years, four had hepatocellular carcinoma and one had combined HCC and intrahepatic cholangiocarcinoma. The study combined TCRbeta repertoire sequencing, expression microarrays and whole-exome sequencing across five regions of each liver tumor, with adjacent normal tissue and blood.

TRIzol reagent was used to extract blood RNA from unsorted whole blood, while the DNeasy Blood & Tissue kit provided the germline DNA. Chronic HBV infection was present in the patients, and the patients were treatment-naive at sampling. Roughly 3.9 milliliters of peripheral blood were collected into K2EDTA tubes before surgery. Measured from the cysteine to the phenylalanine, the CDR3 is 13 residues long. The read is trimmed to its CDR3 DNA, 39 bases read in frame from base 1. V is pared back by 3 bases and J by 2 bases, with 10 bases lying between the germline termini. Taken from the germline V gene (reference sequence), the CDR1 and CDR2 loops are GTSNPN and SVGIG. In the case of this clonotype: It has no known antigen specificity. Base quality data are lacking; no much larger clone is found one base away.

Summary of the overall study and its limitations: The top 250 clones made up a significantly larger repertoire fraction in tumors than in blood (p = 0.039). Only 4 to 6 patients were included in the study, and the authors note that the findings should be validated in a larger study. Pairs of tumor regions showed greater repertoire overlap (mean roughly 36%) than tumor-adjacent pairs (roughly 17%) or tumor-blood pairs (roughly 14%), which is consistent with antigen-driven expansion. Comparison of CD4+ and CD8+ T cell repertoires was precluded by the use of bulk unsorted samples. Because sequencing covered only the TCR beta chain and unpaired alpha chains were not captured, true repertoire diversity is likely underestimated.

Using a constant-region primer and ProtoScript II reverse transcriptase, TCRbeta-specific cDNA was reverse-transcribed from about 460 ng total RNA. The TCRbeta libraries were prepared through three rounds of nested multiplex PCR following a slightly modified ARM-PCR procedure. Multiplex TRBV1-TRBV30 forward primers and a Cbeta reverse primer were used in the first two PCR rounds, each of which was run for around 9 cycles. Sample barcodes and Illumina adapters were attached in a final 25-cycle PCR using Deep VentR polymerase. Amplicons of 200-500 bp were gel-purified with a QIAquick gel extraction kit before sequencing. TCRbeta amplicons were sequenced on an Illumina HiSeq 2500 with 250-bp paired-end reads. Regarding the original processing steps: Trimmomatic v0.33 was used to quality-trim the reads, and FLASH v1.2.11 was used to merge paired reads so that full CDR3 sequences could be recovered. MiGEC v1.2.1b assigned V, D and J germline segments to the rearranged TCRbeta sequences. Clonotype statistics, along with Shannon-Wiener diversity indices, were calculated using VDJtools v1.0.0. Except for diversity analysis, only each sample's 250 most abundant clonotypes were used in subsequent analyses to reduce sampling bias. TCRdb reprocessing: public reads trimmed at Q25 with fastp, clones called with MiXCR, in-frame beta chains kept. Every CDR3 protein is listed once, alongside the most common genes and DNA of its rows. The V and J calls were not made by the authors but by TCRdb's processing. This sample lists 250,000 to 400,000 distinct CDR3 sequences; 65% were detected once. Jointly, the top ten make up 9% to 10% of the sample.

This receptor chain uses TRBV30 and TRBJ1-1; the D gene cannot be named for sure. The receptor comes from a man between 35 and 55 years old with primary liver carcinoma and hepatitis B virus infection. The source material was peripheral blood. At the DNA level, the sequence is TGTGCCTGGAGCTTCGGTGTCAACACTGAAGCTTTCTTT. It encodes CAWSFGVNTEAFF.